The subject of this entry is one T cell receptor (beta chain). Its antigen is unidentified. The sample comes from a study of human T cells and chemical hapten exposure. Study background: Throughout a study of roughly 5.5 months, patients underwent weekly scalp administration of diphenylcyclopropenone doses. Read at 6 days, the patch tests placed 0.01% DPC on the upper back.

As for time point: patch test 3, about 24 weeks after DPC sensitization. Treatment of the sample: therapeutic diphenylcyclopropenone sensitization with weekly scalp DPC. TCRdb re-called the RACE reads with MiXCR, one entry per CDR3 protein. The table includes 100,000 or so distinct CDR3 sequences, less than 40% detected once. This CDR3 has 17 amino acids. The V and J ends lost 3 bases and 7 bases, in that order; junction bases with no gene match: 10. Regarding the study as a whole: DPC sensitization produced no change in TCRs with frequency above 1 in 1000.

Here the sequenced sample was whole blood, taken in connection with sensitization to the hapten diphenylcyclopropenone (DPC). This receptor was identified in a man aged 35 to 55 with alopecia areata. Some clones in this sample may be carry-over from other donors' samples. This rearrangement joins TRBV12-3 or TRBV12-4 to TRBJ2-2, with 11 nucleotides matching TRBD1. CDR3 protein: CASSFYMGQGVNGELFF. The CDR3 nucleotides are TGTGCCAGCAGTTTTTACATGGGACAGGGGGTGAACGGGGAGCTGTTTTTT.